The 21 T cell receptor beta chains presented below share a single source sample, sequenced in a study of cytomegalovirus exposure and HLA in healthy donors. Primers for the PCR totalled 60 Vbeta and 13 Jbeta. The protocol was immunoSEQ multiplex PCR, while the TCRdb copy is restricted to in-frame clones and leaves out a portion. This table holds approximately 170,000 clones, approximately 80% found once. Sequences were obtained from PBMCs. The receptors stem from a boy younger than 10 in good health and CMV-seronegative.

V is TRBV19 and J is TRBJ1-6; TRBD1 matches at 7 bases. After removal of 1 base from V and 9 bases from J, the junction contained 3 bases not matched to a gene. Germline V CDR1 and CDR2: LNHDA, SQIVND (reference sequence). This CDR3 has 14 amino acids. The CDR3 reads CASSIGGTASPLHF. The CDR3 DNA reads as TGTGCCAGTAGTATAGGGGGGACAGCTTCACCCCTCCACTTT.

This clone was detected only a few times. The CDR3 here is CASSMTDLYGYTF. As DNA, the CDR3 is TGTGCCAGTAGTATGACAGACCTTTATGGCTACACCTTC. The V call is TRBV19, the J call TRBJ1-2; the D gene is possibly TRBD1 (5 bases). The germline V gene has CDR1 LNHDA and CDR2 SQIVND (reference sequence). The CDR3 has 13 amino acids. Deletions cut 3 bases from V and 5 bases from J, with 10 bases between.

The chain has TRBV28 and TRBJ1-1, with no clear D. V was shortened by 3 bases and J by 2 bases, with 10 bases between the two germline ends. CDR3 size: 14 residues. CDR1 MDHEN and CDR2 SYDVKM come from the germline V gene. In nucleotides, the CDR3 is TGTGCCAGCAGTTTCAGCAGGTTCAACACTGAAGCTTTCTTT. Encoded protein: CASSFSRFNTEAFF.

V is TRBV11-2 and J is TRBJ2-7; 10 bases are shared with TRBD2. This CDR3 contains 14 residues. Germline CDR1 reads SGHAT; CDR2 reads FQNNGV. The trim removed 3 bases at V and 6 bases at J, leaving 5 bases unmatched. The CDR3 bases are TGTGCCAGCAGCTTTATAGCGGGAGGTAGCGAGCAGTACTTC. Protein product: CASSFIAGGSEQYF.

The chain couples TRBV7-2 to TRBJ1-1; perhaps TRBD1 as D (6 bases). The CDR3 loop spans 14 amino acids. Germline V gene sequence: CDR1 SGHTA, CDR2 FQGNSA. V was clipped by 2 bases and J by 3 bases, with 10 bases between them. CDR3 bases: TGTGCCAGCAGCTTACAGGGGTCAGACACTGAAGCTTTCTTT. As protein: CASSLQGSDTEAFF.

The chain combines TRBV5-4 with TRBJ1-1, with 8 bases aligning to TRBD1. Germline V lookup: CDR1 SGHNT, CDR2 YYREEE (reference sequence). Unmatched junction bases numbered 2, after V lost 3 bases and J lost 1 base. The CDR3 totals 14 residues. This CDR3 is CASSWDRSNTEAFF. For the CDR3, the DNA is TGTGCCAGCAGCTGGGACAGGTCGAACACTGAAGCTTTCTTT.

The rearrangement links TRBV4-1 to TRBJ2-2, with TRBD1 matching over 7 bases. Losses at the gene ends were 7 bases for V and 7 bases for J; bases not matched to a gene: 15. Per the germline V gene, CDR1 is MGHRA and CDR2 is YSYEKL. The CDR3 runs 16 residues. The CDR3 loop is CASKIGEQGSGGELFF. In DNA, the CDR3 is TGCGCCAGCAAAATCGGGGAACAGGGGTCCGGCGGGGAGCTGTTTTTT.

V usage is TRBV7-9 and J usage is TRBJ1-1; tentatively, D is TRBD1 (5 bases). This CDR3 has 15 residues. Germline CDR1 SEHNR, CDR2 FQNEAQ (reference sequence). V gave up 1 base and J gave up 6 bases, with 15 bases separating them. The CDR3 is CASSLDWGSHPEAFF. CDR3 sequence (DNA): TGTGCCAGCAGCTTAGATTGGGGCAGTCACCCTGAAGCTTTCTTT.

The chain employs TRBV9 and TRBJ2-1, with TRBD2 matching 7 bases. V was clipped by 0 bases and J by 9 bases; unmatched bases: 9. Per germline, CDR1 SGDLS and CDR2 YYNGEE. The CDR3 is 15 residues long. CDR3: CASSVVVGGPSEQFF. CDR3 sequence (DNA): TGTGCCAGCAGCGTAGTAGTGGGAGGGCCAAGTGAGCAGTTCTTC.

In its sample, this clone was seen a few times. V usage is TRBV30 and J usage is TRBJ1-5, with D maybe TRBD1 (6 bases). Germline V lookup: CDR1 GTSNPN, CDR2 SVGIG (reference sequence). V was pared by 0 bases and J by 9 bases, with 15 bases between. This CDR3 region has 14 residues. CDR3 amino acids: CAWSVERGRGPQHF. Written as DNA, the CDR3 is TGTGCCTGGAGTGTGGAAAGGGGGAGGGGGCCCCAGCATTTT.

This clone was seen a few times. The V call is TRBV19, the J call TRBJ2-2; 10 nucleotides align to TRBD1. The V and J ends lost 7 bases and 2 bases, in that order; junction bases with no gene match: 4. The germline CDR1 and CDR2 sequences are LNHDA and SQIVND (reference sequence). This CDR3 has 15 residues. In nucleotides, the CDR3 is TGTGCCAGTACCGACAGGGGGCGAAACACCGGGGAGCTGTTTTTT. Translation gives CASTDRGRNTGELFF.

The chain employs TRBV4-3 and TRBJ2-2; possibly TRBD2 for D (6 bases). The V gene lost 1 base and the J gene lost 6 bases, with 9 bases spanning the gap. Looked up from germline, CDR1 is LGHNA and CDR2 is YSLEER. This CDR3 region has 14 residues. The CDR3 is CASSQGGVPGELFF. In DNA, the CDR3 is TGCGCCAGCAGCCAAGGGGGGGTCCCCGGGGAGCTGTTTTTT.

The chain recombines TRBV9 with TRBJ2-5; 12 bases map to TRBD2. Germline V CDR1 and CDR2: SGDLS, YYNGEE. J gave up 11 bases and V 0 bases, and 11 bases lay outside the gene matches. The CDR3 runs to 16 residues. The CDR3 reads CASSVDGRLAGEEQYF. The DNA of the CDR3 is TGTGCCAGCAGCGTAGATGGGAGACTAGCGGGAGAAGAGCAGTACTTC.

The chain employs TRBV4-3 and TRBJ2-7; D is uncertain. This CDR3 region has 14 residues. Looked up from germline, CDR1 is LGHNA and CDR2 is YSLEER. V was pared by 2 bases and J by 2 bases, with 10 bases between. CDR3 sequence (DNA): TGCGCCAGCAGCCAATACAGACACCCCTACGAGCAGTACTTC. Its protein is CASSQYRHPYEQYF.

This clone was seen a handful of times. The CDR3 sequence is CASSSTSTPNIQYF. For the CDR3, the DNA is TGTGCCAGCAGCTCGACTAGCACCCCGAACATTCAGTACTTC. The chain employs TRBV5-4 and TRBJ2-4; 7 positions match TRBD2. CDR1 and CDR2 (germline): SGHNT, YYREEE (reference sequence). The ends lost 3 bases at V and 7 bases at J; junction bases unmatched: 7. The CDR3 contains 14 residues.

In its sample, this clone was seen a few times. The chain is built from TRBV4-3 and TRBJ1-1; TRBD1 is a possible D gene (5 bases). CDR1 is LGHNA, CDR2 YSLEER, per germline. This CDR3 is built from 16 residues. V lost 3 bases and J 1 base, leaving 15 bases between the germline ends. CDR3 amino acids: CASSQGIDRENTEAFF. As DNA, the CDR3 is TGCGCCAGCAGCCAGGGAATAGACAGAGAGAACACTGAAGCTTTCTTT.

The chain is built from TRBV6-6 and TRBJ1-5, with unresolved D. CDR1 and CDR2 from the germline V gene are MNHNY and SVGAGI (reference sequence). V lost 6 bases and J lost 0, with 9 bases in between. CDR3 length equals 14 residues. This chain's CDR3 is CASRAYLSNQPQHF. The CDR3 DNA is TGTGCCAGCAGGGCATATCTTAGCAATCAGCCCCAGCATTTT.

The chain combines TRBV6-1 with TRBJ2-1; 9 bases match TRBD2. Germline loops: CDR1 MNHNS, CDR2 SASEGT. The V gene end was trimmed by 8 bases and the J gene end by 0 bases; junction bases not matched to a gene: 5. This CDR3 is 15 amino acids long. CDR3 loop: CASLPGLASYNEQFF. In nucleotides, the CDR3 is TGTGCCAGCTTACCGGGACTAGCCTCCTACAATGAGCAGTTCTTC.

This clone showed up just a few times. This rearrangement joins TRBV27 to TRBJ1-2; weak D call: TRBD1 (5 bases). Trimming took off 4 bases at V and 8 bases at J, with 14 bases between the two ends. Germline V lookup: CDR1 MNHEY, CDR2 SMNVEV (reference sequence). The CDR3 is 13 residues long. The DNA for the CDR3 is TGTGCCAGCAGTTCTACAGGCCTGGAGGGCTACACCTTC. It translates to CASSSTGLEGYTF.

The chain employs TRBV19 and TRBJ2-1; TRBD1 might be the D (5 bases). V lost 10 bases and J lost 2, with 12 bases in between. The CDR3 consists of 13 residues. The germline CDR1 and CDR2 sequences are LNHDA and SQIVND (reference sequence). The CDR3 sequence: CATDMGPYNEQFF. The DNA for the CDR3 is TGTGCCACCGACATGGGGCCCTACAATGAGCAGTTCTTC. The variable domain in full, completed from reference TRBV19 and TRBJ2-1, reads DGGITQSPKYLFRKEGQNVTLSCEQNLNHDAMYWYRQDPGQGLRLIYYSQIVNDFQKGDIAEGYSVSREKKESFPLTVTSAQKNPTAFYLCATDMGPYNEQFFGPGTRLTVL.

V is TRBV6-6 and J is TRBJ2-5, with 11 bases fitting TRBD2. The CDR3 totals 15 residues. Germline-derived CDR1 and CDR2 are MNHNY and SVGAGI (reference sequence). V shed 5 bases and J 1 base; nucleotides not matched to a gene: 3. CDR3 loop: CASSKTSGTQETQYF. As DNA, the CDR3 is TGTGCCAGCAGTAAGACTAGCGGGACCCAAGAGACCCAGTACTTC.